The sequence of this TCR beta chain was determined in a study of T cells in Graves' hyperthyroidism and ophthalmopathy. From RNA transcripts, TCR beta CDR3 regions were amplified. The study used the HTBI primer set for a first-round RT-PCR of the TCR CDR3. TCRdb reprocessed the multiplex PCR reads with MiXCR, giving one entry per CDR3 protein. The repertoire holds some 370,000 distinct CDR3 sequences, with roughly an eighth as singletons. In this sample, this clonotype turned up many times. This receptor was taken from a man between 50 and 59 years old with Graves' ophthalmopathy. Sample: blood.

The CDR3: CASDWARLAGAKSSYNEQFF. The CDR3, as DNA: TGTGCCAGCGATTGGGCCCGACTAGCGGGAGCAAAGAGCTCCTACAATGAGCAGTTCTTC. The chain carries TRBV2 and TRBJ2-1; 12 bases are shared with TRBD2. Germline V gene lookup returns CDR1 SNHLY and CDR2 FYNNEI. The length of the CDR3 is 20 residues. V lost 8 bases, J lost 0 bases, and 17 bases stayed unmatched.